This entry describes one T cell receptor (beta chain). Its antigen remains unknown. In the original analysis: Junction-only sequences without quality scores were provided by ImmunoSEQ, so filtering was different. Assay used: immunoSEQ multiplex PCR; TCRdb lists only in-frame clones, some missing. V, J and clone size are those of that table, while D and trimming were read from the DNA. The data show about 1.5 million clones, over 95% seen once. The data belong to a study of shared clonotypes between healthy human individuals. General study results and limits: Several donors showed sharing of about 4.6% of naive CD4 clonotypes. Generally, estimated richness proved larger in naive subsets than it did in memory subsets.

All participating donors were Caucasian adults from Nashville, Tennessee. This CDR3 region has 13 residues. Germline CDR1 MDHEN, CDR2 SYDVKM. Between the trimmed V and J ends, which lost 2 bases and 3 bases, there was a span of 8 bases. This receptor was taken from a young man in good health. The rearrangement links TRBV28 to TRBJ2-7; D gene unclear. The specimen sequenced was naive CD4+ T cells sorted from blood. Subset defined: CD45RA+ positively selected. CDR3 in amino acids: CASSLPRNYEQYF. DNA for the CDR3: TGTGCCAGCAGTTTACCACGCAACTACGAGCAGTACTTC.